The 5 T cell receptor beta chains presented below share a single source sample, sequenced in a study of T cell responses to AZD1222 COVID-19 vaccine. The data were produced by immunoSEQ multiplex PCR, yet TCRdb's version contains in-frame clones alone and is incomplete. The sample has nearly 200,000 clones; approximately 93% are singletons. The sequenced sample was peripheral blood, obtained 28 days after the second AZD1222 dose. The receptors were gathered from an adult who received the AZD1222 COVID-19 vaccine.

The chain links TRBV6-6 to TRBJ2-1; D is possibly TRBD1 (5 bases). Germline V CDR1 and CDR2: MNHNY, SVGAGI (reference sequence). Trimming stripped 3 bases from V and 9 bases from J, with 12 bases between. The CDR3 spans 13 residues. Here the CDR3 reads CASSYPQAVEQFF. DNA of the CDR3: TGTGCCAGCAGTTATCCACAGGCGGTTGAGCAGTTCTTC.

This sequence joins TRBV18 and TRBJ1-4; TRBD1 aligns across 7 bases. Looked up from germline, CDR1 is KGHSH and CDR2 is LQKENI. This CDR3 comprises 16 residues. V lost 0 bases to trimming and J lost 1 base; unmatched junction nucleotides: 2. The CDR3 DNA is TGTGCCAGCTCACCACCTAGACAGGGAACTAATGAAAAACTGTTTTTT. Amino acid sequence: CASSPPRQGTNEKLFF.

The chain uses TRBV6-5 and TRBJ1-5; D gene unclear. Germline V gene data show CDR1 as MNHEY and CDR2 as SVGAGI. The CDR3 is 13 residues long. V dropped 2 bases and J dropped 7 bases, with 9 bases sitting between them. CDR3 amino acids: CASSYAPGQPQHF. CDR3 nucleotides: TGTGCCAGCAGTTACGCTCCGGGGCAGCCCCAGCATTTT.

This rearrangement joins TRBV7-9 to TRBJ2-4; 9 nucleotides align to TRBD2. CDR1 is SEHNR and CDR2 is FQNEAQ in the germline V gene (reference sequence). V was pared by 5 bases and J by 6 bases, with 8 bases of the junction left unmatched. The CDR3 spans 15 residues. The CDR3 spells CASSPPSGGPNIQYF. For the CDR3, the DNA is TGTGCCAGCAGCCCACCAAGCGGGGGGCCAAACATTCAGTACTTC.

This chain joins TRBV29-1 and TRBJ2-7; D could derive from TRBD1 or TRBD2 (5 bases each). The V end lost 4 bases, the J end lost 4 bases, and 11 bases lay between the germline ends. CDR3 length: 12 residues. Germline assignment: CDR1 SQVTM and CDR2 ANQGSEA. CDR3 nucleotide sequence: TGCAGCGTTGGAATAGGGGAGTACGAGCAGTACTTC. Its protein is CSVGIGEYEQYF.